The 29 T cell receptor beta chains below all came from one sample that was sequenced in a study of tumor-infiltrating lymphocytes in primary liver carcinoma. Priming with a constant-region primer yielded TCR beta cDNA from about 450 ng total RNA. Library construction for TCR beta comprised three nested multiplex PCR rounds performed with slightly modified ARM-PCR. In the first two PCR rounds, TRBV1-TRBV30 forward primers were paired with a C-beta reverse primer, and each round lasted roughly 10 cycles. One entry per CDR3 protein results from TCRdb running MiXCR on the multiplex PCR reads. The table includes 80,000 or so distinct CDR3 sequences, 65% to 75% detected once. The tissue used was unsorted bulk material of roughly 17-34 mg. RNA and DNA were co-extracted from it with the AllPrep DNA/RNA mini kit. Sequencing input: tumor-adjacent normal liver tissue. The receptor set was obtained from a man aged 35-49 years with primary liver carcinoma and hepatitis B virus infection.

With regard to this clonotype: The missing conserved phenylalanine or tryptophan at the end of this CDR3 makes a read error likely. V usage is TRBV29-1 and J usage is TRBJ2-5, with 11 bases that match TRBD2. The CDR3 contains 14 residues. From germline, CDR1 is SQVTM and CDR2 ANQGSEA. The J segment lost 7 bases and the V segment lost 6 bases, leaving 10 bases of the junction unmatched. CDR3 in amino acids: CSVDLAGGGGTQYI. In nucleotides, the CDR3 is TGCAGCGTGGACTTAGCGGGAGGGGGTGGGACCCAGTACATC.

This clonotype was counted between two and nine times. This sequence joins TRBV24-1 and TRBJ2-7, with 9 bases identical to TRBD1. Germline assignment: CDR1 KGHDR and CDR2 SFDVKD. V shed 3 bases and J 2 bases; nucleotides not matched to a gene: 4. The CDR3 loop spans 15 amino acids. The CDR3 DNA sequence: TGTGCCACCAGTGATCCCAGGGACAGGGCCTACGAGCAGTACTTC. Its translation is CATSDPRDRAYEQYF.

With regard to this clonotype: A read error may produce the germline difference seen at one junction end. The rearrangement uses TRBV29-1 and TRBJ2-1; maybe TRBD1 (6 bases). This CDR3 region has 13 residues. The germline CDR1 and CDR2 sequences are SQVTM and ANQGSEA. The CDR3 is CSVARAGDNEQLF. The CDR3, as DNA: TGCAGTGTTGCCAGGGCCGGGGACAATGAGCAGCTCTTC.

Note on this clonotype: This may arise from a read error, as a much more abundant clone is one base away. This sequence joins TRBV28 and TRBJ2-7; TRBD1 aligns across 11 bases. The CDR3 runs 16 residues. Germline-derived CDR1 and CDR2 are MDHEN and SYDVKM. The CDR3: CTSSAPGQGVTYEQYF. In nucleotides, the CDR3 is TGTACCAGCAGTGCCCCGGGACAGGGGGTTACCTACGAGCAGTACTTC.

About this clonotype: A much larger clone sits a single nucleotide away, making a read error possible. CDR3 DNA sequence: TGTGCCAGCAGCGACACAGCTGGGGCCAACGTCCTGACTTTC. It is translated as CASSDTAGANVLTF. V and J are TRBV11-3 and TRBJ2-6; D uncertain. V dropped 5 bases and J dropped 2 bases, with 7 bases sitting between them. The CDR3 is 14 residues long. Germline lookup yields CDR1 SGHNT and CDR2 YENEEA.

Turning to this clonotype: The germline gene is not matched at one end of the junction; a read error may be the cause. The rearrangement joins TRBV4-3 to TRBJ2-7; 7 bases are shared with TRBD2. This CDR3 contains 15 residues. Looked up from germline, CDR1 is LGHNA and CDR2 is YSLEER. CDR3 nucleotide sequence: TGCGCCAGCAGCCAAGAACGGGTGGGAGGGTACGAGCAATATTTC. It is translated as CASSQERVGGYEQYF.

On this clonotype: Since no conserved phenylalanine or tryptophan closes the CDR3, a read error is the likely cause. This rearrangement joins TRBV7-8 to TRBJ2-1; D may be TRBD2 (5 bases). The CDR3 is made up of 18 amino acids. Germline assignment: CDR1 SGHVS and CDR2 FQNEAQ. CDR3 DNA sequence: TGTGCCGGCAGCCCGTTTGGAGGCTCAGCGGTCTCCTACAATGAGCAGTTCCTC. Amino acid sequence: CAGSPFGGSAVSYNEQFL.

The rearrangement joins TRBV5-1 to TRBJ2-6; no firm D call. This CDR3 is 16 amino acids long. Germline V gene sequence: CDR1 SGHRS, CDR2 YFSETQ. V was clipped by 6 bases and J by 2 bases, with 15 bases between them. As DNA, the CDR3 is TGCGCCAGCACAGACATTCGTCCCCCTGGGGCCAACGTCCTGACTTTC. Translation: CASTDIRPPGANVLTF.

Remarks on this clonotype: Germline and junction disagree at one end, which may indicate a read error. The rearrangement joins TRBV6-5 to TRBJ1-2; tentative D call: TRBD1 (5 bases). The CDR3 totals 15 residues. The germline V gene has CDR1 MNHEY and CDR2 SVGAGI. The CDR3 bases are TGCGCCAGCAGACAGACCGGGATAGGAAGCTATGGCTACACCTTC. Protein product: CASRQTGIGSYGYTF.

For this clonotype: The germline gene is not matched at one end of the junction; a read error may be the cause. The chain carries TRBV5-1 and TRBJ2-2, with 7 positions matching TRBD1. In germline, CDR1 is SGHRS, CDR2 YFSETQ. The CDR3 totals 15 residues. The CDR3 reads CASCDRVPNTGELFF. In nucleotides, the CDR3 is TGTGCCAGCTGCGACAGGGTCCCGAACACCGGGGAGCTGTTTTTT.

This clonotype was seen more than once but under ten times. The chain couples TRBV28 to TRBJ1-3; D unclear. V dropped 6 bases and J dropped 0 bases, with 21 bases sitting between them. Germline CDR1 and CDR2: MDHEN and SYDVKM. The CDR3 spans 18 residues. CDR3 loop: CASSLRFFTGLSGNTIYF. CDR3 DNA: TGTGCCAGCAGCTTGAGATTTTTCACTGGACTCTCTGGAAACACCATATATTTT.

In this sample, this clonotype turned up many times. V usage is TRBV30 and J usage is TRBJ2-1; the D is unclear. Trimming removed 0 bases from V and 8 bases from J, with 11 bases in between. The CDR3 has 13 amino acids. The germline V gene encodes CDR1 GTSNPN and CDR2 SVGIG (reference sequence). The CDR3 region is CAWSVLLRDEQFF. The CDR3 DNA sequence: TGTGCCTGGAGTGTACTTCTCCGGGATGAGCAGTTCTTC.

As for this clonotype: An end of the junction does not agree with germline; a read error may underlie this. The gene calls are TRBV4-2 and TRBJ2-4; D is possibly TRBD1 or TRBD2 (5 bases each). There are 19 residues in the CDR3. CDR1 is LGHNA and CDR2 is YNFKEQ in the germline V gene. The CDR3 protein is CASSQDVLTMGTAKNIQYF. CDR3 sequence (DNA): TGCGCCAGCAGCCAAGATGTTTTAACGATGGGGACCGCCAAAAACATTCAGTACTTC.

The V and J genes are TRBV28 and TRBJ2-3; the D gene is possibly TRBD2 (7 bases). V was pared by 5 bases and J by 3 bases, with 12 bases between. This CDR3 has 14 amino acids. Germline V gives CDR1 MDHEN, CDR2 SYDVKM. The CDR3 coding sequence is TGTGCCAGCAGTGGGGGGGCTAGTACAGATACGCAGTATTTT. Translating it yields CASSGGASTDTQYF.

Notes on this clonotype: A clone one base away is much larger, so this may be a read error. This sequence joins TRBV5-1 and TRBJ2-4; D tentatively fits TRBD1 or TRBD2 (5 bases each). This CDR3 comprises 18 residues. CDR1 is SGHRS and CDR2 is YFSETQ in the germline V gene. V dropped 4 bases and J dropped 3 bases, with 23 bases sitting between them. The CDR3 region has the DNA TGCGCCAGCAGCGTCCTCAACCGGGACCCGATTGGCAAAAACATTCAGTACTTC. This codes for CASSVLNRDPIGKNIQYF.

A word on this clonotype: The CDR3 does not close with the conserved phenylalanine or tryptophan, likely indicating a read error. The DNA is omitted, as the CDR3 cannot be located on it reliably, and the CDR3 follows TCRdb's listing. The V gene is TRBV6-5, the J gene TRBJ2-3; TRBD2, as called in the table, went unchecked against the DNA. Germline V lookup: CDR1 MNHEY, CDR2 SVGAGI. Including both end residues, the CDR3 is 17 amino acids long. CDR3 loop: CASSSRGHPRGPDTQYI.

On this clonotype itself: As the CDR3 is not closed by the conserved phenylalanine or tryptophan, this likely results from a read error. The chain links TRBV28 to TRBJ2-7; no clear D. Germline assignment: CDR1 MDHEN and CDR2 SYDVKM. Trimming took off 7 bases at V and 2 bases at J, with 18 bases between the two ends. This CDR3 has 15 amino acids. The CDR3 DNA reads as TGTGCCAGCACTTCCGGGCTAGAGTACCCCTACGAGCAGTACTTA. Its protein is CASTSGLEYPYEQYL.

V and J are TRBV6-5 and TRBJ2-1; 8 bases map to TRBD1. Germline CDR1 reads MNHEY; CDR2 reads SVGAGI. Trimming removed 4 bases from V and 0 bases from J; junction bases left unmatched: 2. This CDR3 region has 15 residues. In DNA, the CDR3 is TGTGCCAGCAGTTTCACAGGGGGCTCCTACAATGAGCAGTTCTTC. Protein product: CASSFTGGSYNEQFF.

The chain is built from TRBV28 and TRBJ1-2; 9 positions agree with TRBD1. CDR1 is MDHEN and CDR2 is SYDVKM in the germline V gene. The CDR3 spans 16 residues. Trimming removed 7 bases from V and 7 bases from J; junction bases left unmatched: 16. CDR3 protein: CASNIQTGGAWGGYTF. The CDR3, as DNA: TGTGCCAGCAATATACAAACAGGGGGCGCTTGGGGTGGCTACACCTTC.

Points on this clonotype: The conserved phenylalanine or tryptophan is not found at the CDR3 terminus, so this likely reflects a read error. Because the CDR3's place on the DNA is in doubt, the DNA is left out and the CDR3 is given as listed by TCRdb. The chain is built from TRBV11-2 and TRBJ1-5; the table's D call of TRBD1 was not tested on the DNA. The CDR3 length is 14 residues, termini included. CDR1 and CDR2 (germline): SGHAT, FQNNGV. This CDR3 is CASSLRGLGQPRHY.

Worth noting for this clonotype: Here the CDR3 omits its conserved ending phenylalanine or tryptophan, so a read error is the likely source. The chain joins TRBV6-2 or TRBV6-3 to TRBJ2-7; perhaps D is TRBD1 or TRBD2 (6 bases each). Germline lookup yields CDR1 MNHEY and CDR2 SVGEGT. The CDR3 has 15 amino acids. CDR3 in amino acids: CGSSQGGGDTYEQYP. Written as DNA, the CDR3 is TGTGGCAGCTCACAGGGAGGCGGGGACACTTACGAGCAGTACCCC.

Concerning this clonotype: The conserved phenylalanine or tryptophan is not found at the CDR3 terminus, so this likely reflects a read error. Because the CDR3's place on the DNA is in doubt, the DNA is left out and the CDR3 is given as listed by TCRdb. V is TRBV29-1 and J is TRBJ2-7; the table names TRBD1, a call not compared with the DNA. Per the germline V gene, CDR1 is SQVTM and CDR2 is ANQGSEA. Ends included, the CDR3 has 15 residues. The chain's CDR3 is CCVEEERDGSYEQCL.

This clonotype has ten or more counts. This chain joins TRBV5-8 and TRBJ2-5, with 9 bases that match TRBD2. The CDR3 has 16 amino acids. Germline V gene sequence: CDR1 SGHTS, CDR2 YDEGEE. V was clipped by 6 bases and J by 5 bases; unmatched bases: 14. In nucleotides, the CDR3 is TGTGCCAGCACTCCTTTGTTAGCGGGAGTTTCGGAGACCCAGTACTTC. Translating gives CASTPLLAGVSETQYF.

Details on this clonotype: The missing conserved phenylalanine or tryptophan at the end of this CDR3 makes a read error likely. The J gene is TRBJ1-1, the V gene TRBV6-1; 10 bases match TRBD1. Germline V CDR1 and CDR2: MNHNS, SASEGT. The CDR3 consists of 14 residues. J gave up 5 bases and V 9 bases, and 9 bases lay outside the gene matches. The CDR3 here is CASRRQGALTEAFC. The CDR3 region has the DNA TGTGCCAGTCGAAGACAGGGGGCTCTGACTGAAGCTTTCTGT.

J is TRBJ2-1 and V is TRBV6-1, with 7 bases lining up with TRBD2. CDR1 is MNHNS, CDR2 SASEGT, per germline. The junction had 4 bases not matched to a gene; V was cut back by 1 base and J by 4 bases. This CDR3 has 15 residues. CDR3 loop: CASSEETGGYNEQFF. Written as DNA, the CDR3 is TGTGCCAGCAGTGAAGAGACGGGAGGATACAATGAGCAGTTCTTC.

Concerning this clonotype: Given the absence of the conserved phenylalanine or tryptophan at the CDR3 end, a read error is likely. The gene calls are TRBV4-3 and TRBJ2-1, with D perhaps TRBD1 (6 bases). Germline lookup yields CDR1 LGHNA and CDR2 YSLEER. V was pared by 0 bases and J by 5 bases, with 14 bases between. This CDR3 has 16 residues. DNA for the CDR3: TGCGCCAGCAGCCAAGATAGGACAGTGGCCGACAATGAGCAGTTCATC. Translation gives CASSQDRTVADNEQFI.

V and J are TRBV6-6 and TRBJ2-6; D is unresolved. CDR1 and CDR2 from the germline V gene are MNHNY and SVGAGI (reference sequence). Trimming pared 2 bases from V and 8 bases from J, leaving 10 bases between. The CDR3 runs 14 residues. CDR3 DNA sequence: TGTGCCAGCAGTTACGGGTCGGGTTCCAACGTCCTGACTTTC. Its protein is CASSYGSGSNVLTF.

The rearrangement uses TRBV29-1 and TRBJ2-3; D gene unclear. The ends were cut back, 8 bases at V and 2 bases at J, with 11 bases in the middle. The germline CDR1 and CDR2 sequences are SQVTM and ANQGSEA. The CDR3 has 12 amino acids. This CDR3 reads CSMRGVTDTQYF. CDR3 nucleotides: TGCAGCATGCGAGGTGTCACAGATACGCAGTATTTT.

The chain links TRBV29-1 to TRBJ1-2, with D tentatively TRBD1 (6 bases). Germline CDR1 and CDR2: SQVTM and ANQGSEA. The CDR3 runs to 12 residues. The CDR3 spells CSARGAGDNYTF. Written as DNA, the CDR3 is TGCAGTGCTCGGGGGGCGGGGGATAACTACACCTTC.